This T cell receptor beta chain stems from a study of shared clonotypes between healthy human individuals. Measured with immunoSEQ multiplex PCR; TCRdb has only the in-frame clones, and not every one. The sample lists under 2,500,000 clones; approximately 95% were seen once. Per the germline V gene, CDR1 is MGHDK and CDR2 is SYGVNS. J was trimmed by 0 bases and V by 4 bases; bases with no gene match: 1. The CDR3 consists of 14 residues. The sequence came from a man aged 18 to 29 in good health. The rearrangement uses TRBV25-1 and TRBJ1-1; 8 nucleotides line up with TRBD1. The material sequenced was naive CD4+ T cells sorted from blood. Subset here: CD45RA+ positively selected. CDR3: CASSGQGLNTEAFF. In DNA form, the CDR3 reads TGTGCCAGCAGTGGACAGGGGCTGAACACTGAAGCTTTCTTT.